This T cell receptor beta chain was observed in a study of identical twins. V shed 5 bases and J shed 6 bases, with 8 bases lying between them. Germline V gene data show CDR1 as SGHTA and CDR2 as FQGNSA. The CDR3 has 11 amino acids. TCRdb re-analysed the 5' RACE reads in MiXCR, keeping a single row per CDR3 protein. The sample contains roughly 720,000 distinct CDR3 sequences, roughly 18% of which appear only once. The same data also went into a second study, on T cells expressing NK-cell markers.

The origin of this receptor is a woman aged 18-29 years in good health. Sample: PBMCs. The chain links TRBV7-2 to TRBJ2-7; D is perhaps TRBD2 (6 bases). CDR3 nucleotides: TGTGCCAGCAGCGGACTAAGCGAGCAGTACTTC. Its protein product is CASSGLSEQYF.